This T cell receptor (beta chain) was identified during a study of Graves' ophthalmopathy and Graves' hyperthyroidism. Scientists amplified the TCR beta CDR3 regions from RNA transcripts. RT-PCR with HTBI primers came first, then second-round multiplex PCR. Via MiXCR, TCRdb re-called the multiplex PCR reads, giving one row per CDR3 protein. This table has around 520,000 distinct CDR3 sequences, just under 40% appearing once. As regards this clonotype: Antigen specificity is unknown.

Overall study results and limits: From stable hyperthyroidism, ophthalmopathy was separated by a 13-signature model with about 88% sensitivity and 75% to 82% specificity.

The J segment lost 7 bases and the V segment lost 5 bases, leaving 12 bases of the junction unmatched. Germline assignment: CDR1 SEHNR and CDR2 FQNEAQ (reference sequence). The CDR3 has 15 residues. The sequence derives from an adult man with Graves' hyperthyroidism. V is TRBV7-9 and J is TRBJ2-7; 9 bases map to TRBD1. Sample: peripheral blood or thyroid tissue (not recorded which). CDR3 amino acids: CASSPRDRAFGEQYF. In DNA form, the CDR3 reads TGTGCCAGCAGCCCGCGGGACAGGGCTTTTGGTGAGCAGTACTTC.